Detailed here is one T cell receptor beta chain. Its antigen is unidentified. The sample is drawn from a study of CD8+CD57+ T cells in acquired aplastic anemia. Study conclusions and caveats: CD8+CD57+ cells in patients trailed total CD4+ and CD8+ pools in diversity.

V dropped 5 bases and J dropped 3 bases, with 15 bases sitting between them. CDR1 is MDHEN and CDR2 is SYDVKM in the germline V gene. CDR3 size: 15 residues. Researchers used genomic DNA as the template to profile TCR beta VDJ and CDR3. MiXCR was run by TCRdb on the reads, yielding one entry per CDR3 protein. The sample includes about 20,000 distinct CDR3 sequences, about two fifths seen only once; the top ten take around 87%. Sequencing involved patients with CD8+CD57+ cell expansion previously shown by flow cytometry. V is TRBV28 and J is TRBJ2-3; D remains unclear. Sequencing input: CD8+CD57+ T cells sorted from PBMCs. Subset specified: bead-enriched CD8+CD57+ effector memory T cells from SAA patients. The TCR comes from a human donor with aplastic anemia. The DNA for the CDR3 is TGTGCCAGCAGTCCCACCTCCGGACGAACAGATACGCAGTATTTT. It encodes CASSPTSGRTDTQYF.